Listed here are 21 T cell receptor beta chains from one sample, sequenced in a study of blood T cell repertoires in COVID-19. Clones were sequenced by immunoSEQ multiplex PCR, and TCRdb holds only the in-frame ones, with some missing. The sample has more than 90,000 clones, roughly 80% seen once. Sequenced: peripheral blood. The origin of the receptors is a man aged 70 or older with acute or convalescent COVID-19.

The V gene is TRBV7-3, the J gene TRBJ2-5; TRBD2 matches at 9 bases. Looked up from germline, CDR1 is SGHTA and CDR2 is FQGTGA. The CDR3 spans 14 residues. Trimming cost V 1 base and J 4 bases; bases outside gene matches: 1. CDR3 nucleotide sequence: TGTGCCAGCAGCTTAAGCGGGGGGGCAGAGACCCAGTACTTC. It codes for CASSLSGGAETQYF.

The chain has TRBV6-6 and TRBJ1-5; 10 nucleotides match TRBD1. V was pared by 2 bases and J by 2 bases, with 3 bases of the junction left unmatched. Per germline, CDR1 MNHNY and CDR2 SVGAGI (reference sequence). The CDR3 covers 16 residues. CDR3 sequence (DNA): TGTGCCAGCAGTTACAGTGGGACAGGGGGCAATCAGCCCCAGCATTTT. Translation gives CASSYSGTGGNQPQHF.

The chain couples TRBV5-1 to TRBJ2-3; D possibly corresponds to TRBD2 (5 bases). Germline CDR1 SGHRS, CDR2 YFSETQ. V was cut by 0 bases and J by 10 bases, with 15 bases left in between. CDR3 size: 14 residues. CDR3 sequence (DNA): TGCGCCAGCAGCTTGGCCTCCGCACTAGAGGCGCAGTATTTT. Protein sequence: CASSLASALEAQYF.

This chain connects TRBV19 to TRBJ2-7; 12 nucleotides align to TRBD1. The junction had 5 bases not matched to a gene; V was cut back by 1 base and J by 4 bases. Germline lookup yields CDR1 LNHDA and CDR2 SQIVND (reference sequence). CDR3 length: 16 amino acids. CDR3 amino acids: CASSIARDRGQYEQYF. DNA for the CDR3: TGTGCCAGTAGTATAGCCCGGGACAGGGGGCAATACGAGCAGTACTTC.

This clone occurred a few times. This chain joins TRBV7-9 and TRBJ1-4, with a tentative D call TRBD1 (6 bases). V was cut by 1 base and J by 7 bases, with 13 bases left in between. Germline values: CDR1 SEHNR, CDR2 FQNEAQ (reference sequence). The CDR3 consists of 15 residues. The CDR3 loop reads CASSLGDTRGEKLFF. The CDR3, as DNA: TGTGCCAGCAGCTTAGGGGACACGAGGGGTGAAAAACTGTTTTTT.

This chain joins TRBV11-2 and TRBJ2-1, with 8 bases matching TRBD2. CDR3 length: 16 residues. V dropped 3 bases and J dropped 3; count of bases not matched to a gene: 7. Germline V lookup: CDR1 SGHAT, CDR2 FQNNGV. CDR3 sequence: CASSFRRLAHYNEQFF. CDR3 nucleotides: TGTGCCAGCAGCTTCCGCCGACTAGCGCACTACAATGAGCAGTTCTTC. Using reference TRBV11-2 and TRBJ2-1 for the parts outside the CDR3, the full variable domain is EAGVAQSPRYKIIEKRQSVAFWCNPISGHATLYWYQQILGQGPKLLIQFQNNGVVDDSQLPKDRFSAERLKGVDSTLKIQPAKLEDSAVYLCASSFRRLAHYNEQFFGPGTRLTVL.

V usage is TRBV5-4 and J usage is TRBJ2-7; 13 nucleotides align to TRBD2. The length of the CDR3 is 16 residues. Germline V gene sequence: CDR1 SGHNT, CDR2 YYREEE (reference sequence). J gave up 3 bases and V 2 bases, and 5 bases lay outside the gene matches. The CDR3 DNA reads as TGTGCCAGCAGCTTAGGGACTAGCGGGGTTAACTACGAGCAGTACTTC. This codes for CASSLGTSGVNYEQYF.

The gene calls are TRBV13 and TRBJ2-1, with D possibly matching TRBD2 (5 bases). V was shortened by 4 bases and J by 10 bases, with 11 bases between the two germline ends. The CDR3 loop spans 12 amino acids. Germline-derived CDR1 and CDR2 are PRHDT and FYEKMQ (reference sequence). CDR3 loop: CASSSTGIEQFF. The CDR3 DNA sequence: TGTGCCAGCAGCTCCACCGGGATCGAGCAGTTCTTC.

V and J are TRBV5-1 and TRBJ1-4; D may be TRBD1 (5 bases). Trimming pared 4 bases from V and 6 bases from J, leaving 16 bases between. This CDR3 is built from 15 residues. CDR1 is SGHRS, CDR2 YFSETQ, per germline. The CDR3 region has the DNA TGCGCCAGCAGCCCCGGGTGGGGGGATGATGAAAAACTGTTTTTT. It specifies CASSPGWGDDEKLFF.

V usage is TRBV7-9 and J usage is TRBJ1-4; 10 positions agree with TRBD1. The V segment lost 5 bases and the J segment 8 bases; nucleotides outside the gene matches: 5. There are 14 residues in the CDR3. CDR1 and CDR2 from the germline V gene are SEHNR and FQNEAQ (reference sequence). In DNA, the CDR3 is TGTGCCAGCAGCACGGGACAGGGGAACGAAAAACTGTTTTTT. This encodes CASSTGQGNEKLFF.

The V and J genes are TRBV25-1 and TRBJ2-2; no clear D gene. Trimming cost V 6 bases and J 1 base, with 15 bases left between them. CDR3 length: 16 amino acids. Germline V gene lookup returns CDR1 MGHDK and CDR2 SYGVNS. The CDR3 coding sequence is TGTGCCAGCAGCCCTTCCGTGGCAGGGAACACCGGGGAGCTGTTTTTT. It is translated as CASSPSVAGNTGELFF.

Here the CDR3 reads CASSFGDRHEKLFF. The CDR3 DNA sequence: TGTGCCAGCAGTTTCGGGGACAGGCATGAAAAACTGTTTTTT. This chain joins TRBV27 and TRBJ1-4; 8 bases are shared with TRBD1. Trimming took 3 bases from V and 6 from J; bases not matched to a gene: 3. Germline CDR1 and CDR2: MNHEY and SMNVEV (reference sequence). The CDR3 is 14 residues long.

The V gene is TRBV12-3 or TRBV12-4, the J gene TRBJ2-7, with no clear D. This CDR3 has 13 residues. With 3 bases removed from V and 2 bases from J, the gap between germline ends came to 8 bases. CDR3 sequence (DNA): TGTGCCAGCAGTTTTGTCCCAGCCTACGAGCAGTACTTC. This translates into CASSFVPAYEQYF.

J is TRBJ2-7 and V is TRBV27; TRBD2 matches 11 bases. The CDR3 contains 14 residues. V was pared by 5 bases and J by 5 bases, with 5 bases of the junction left unmatched. Germline V gene data show CDR1 as MNHEY and CDR2 as SMNVEV (reference sequence). The CDR3 sequence is CASSRTSGYHEQYF. CDR3 DNA: TGTGCCAGCAGTCGGACTAGCGGGTACCACGAGCAGTACTTC.

The chain has TRBV11-3 and TRBJ2-3; D is ambiguous. CDR1 SGHNT and CDR2 YENEEA come from the germline V gene. This CDR3 region has 15 residues. V dropped 1 base and J dropped 8 bases, with 16 bases sitting between them. CDR3 in DNA: TGTGCCAGCAGCTTAGGAGCTATGGTTGCGTGTACGCAGTATTTT. Residues: CASSLGAMVACTQYF.

The rearrangement uses TRBV21-1 and TRBJ2-7; TRBD1 is taken as the D call from the table, unchecked against the DNA. TRBV21-1 is listed as a pseudogene. The CDR3 runs to 16 residues. This CDR3 is CASSTNRDRATYEQYF. CDR3 nucleotide sequence: TGTGCCAGCAGCACCAACCGGGACAGGGCTACCTACGAGCAGTACTTC.

The chain employs TRBV29-1 and TRBJ2-2; weak D call: TRBD1 (7 bases). The V gene lost 7 bases and the J gene lost 2 bases, with 14 bases spanning the gap. The CDR3 length is 14 residues. Per the germline V gene, CDR1 is SQVTM and CDR2 is ANQGSEA. The DNA of the CDR3 is TGCAGCGGAGCGCGGGACAGAAACACCGGGGAGCTGTTTTTT. This codes for CSGARDRNTGELFF.

This chain connects TRBV5-1 to TRBJ1-5; TRBD1 agrees at 8 bases. The CDR3 is 14 amino acids. Germline V gives CDR1 SGHRS, CDR2 YFSETQ. Trimming cost V 4 bases and J 3 bases; bases outside gene matches: 3. CDR3 in DNA: TGCGCCAGCAGCCCGGGACAGGCCAATCAGCCCCAGCATTTT. Protein product: CASSPGQANQPQHF.

The chain has TRBV10-3 and TRBJ2-7; 8 positions match TRBD2. The CDR3 sequence is 15 residues long. Germline CDR1 and CDR2: ENHRY and SYGVKD. J was trimmed by 7 bases and V by 8 bases; bases with no gene match: 16. The CDR3 protein is CAIGGLAGIPGEQYF. DNA for the CDR3: TGTGCCATCGGAGGGCTAGCGGGTATTCCGGGGGAGCAGTACTTC.

The genes are TRBV6-5 and TRBJ2-2, with D perhaps TRBD2 (5 bases). V was trimmed by 2 bases and J by 3 bases, leaving 13 bases between them. This CDR3 spans 16 amino acids. Germline CDR1 reads MNHEY; CDR2 reads SVGAGI. CDR3 nucleotide sequence: TGTGCCAGCAGTTACATCGAGGGTGTTGACACCGGGGAGCTGTTTTTT. Its protein product is CASSYIEGVDTGELFF.

The chain links TRBV19 to TRBJ2-2; D remains unclear. The CDR3 is made up of 14 amino acids. Per germline, CDR1 LNHDA and CDR2 SQIVND (reference sequence). V was shortened by 4 bases and J by 3 bases, with 9 bases between the two germline ends. CDR3 protein: CASSRSGDTGELFF. In DNA, the CDR3 is TGTGCCAGTAGTAGGTCAGGCGACACCGGGGAGCTGTTTTTT.